This entry lists 10 T cell receptor beta chains sequenced from one sample in a study of blood T cell repertoires in COVID-19. Sequenced by immunoSEQ multiplex PCR; TCRdb stores in-frame clones only, minus some. The sample includes fewer than 150,000 clones, roughly four fifths of them seen just once. Source material: peripheral blood. Source of these receptors: a woman aged 45-59 years with acute or convalescent COVID-19.

The gene calls are TRBV11-1 and TRBJ2-1, with 12 bases identical to TRBD2. Trimming removed 0 bases from V and 3 bases from J; junction bases left unmatched: 3. Per germline, CDR1 SGHAT and CDR2 FQDESV (reference sequence). The CDR3 covers 17 residues. CDR3 sequence (DNA): TGTGCCAGCAGCTTAGCACTAGCGGGGGGAAACTACAATGAGCAGTTCTTC. Amino acid sequence: CASSLALAGGNYNEQFF.

The CDR3 region has the DNA TGTGCTAGTGCTAAGACAGGGGGGAATGAAAAACTGTTTTTT. It codes for CASAKTGGNEKLFF. The rearrangement links TRBV12-5 to TRBJ1-4; the match to TRBD1 covers 9 bases. With 7 bases clipped from V and 5 bases from J, the junction kept 5 bases outside the gene matches. The CDR3 has 14 residues. Germline V gives CDR1 LGHNT, CDR2 FRNRAP.

The CDR3 here is CASSQQGNNQPQHF. In DNA form, the CDR3 reads TGTGCCAGCAGTCAACAGGGGAACAATCAGCCCCAGCATTTT. The J gene is TRBJ1-5, the V gene TRBV9; 7 nucleotides align to TRBD1. Trimming at V came to 5 bases and at J to 3 bases, leaving 5 bases not matched to a gene. CDR3 length equals 14 residues. Germline-derived CDR1 and CDR2 are SGDLS and YYNGEE.

This clone was detected a few times. This chain uses TRBV5-1 with TRBJ1-1; D gene ambiguous. V shed 3 bases and J shed 2 bases, with 11 bases lying between them. The germline V gene encodes CDR1 SGHRS and CDR2 YFSETQ. There are 14 residues in the CDR3. The CDR3 DNA sequence: TGCGCCAGCAGCTACGGGAGGGTTAACACTGAAGCTTTCTTT. Residues: CASSYGRVNTEAFF.

The rearrangement links TRBV30 to TRBJ1-6; 7 bases are a match to TRBD1. The CDR3 runs 14 residues. Germline V gene data show CDR1 as GTSNPN and CDR2 as SVGIG (reference sequence). The ends lost 7 bases at V and 7 bases at J; junction bases unmatched: 10. The CDR3 is CAFSRVQGNSPLHF. The CDR3, as DNA: TGTGCCTTCTCGAGAGTACAGGGGAATTCACCCCTCCACTTT.

The chain recombines TRBV29-1 with TRBJ1-6; D is ambiguous. This CDR3 region has 14 residues. The ends were cut back, 4 bases at V and 0 bases at J, with 7 bases in the middle. Germline V lookup: CDR1 SQVTM, CDR2 ANQGSEA. The CDR3 DNA is TGCAGCGTTGCAGATAGCTCCTATAATTCACCCCTCCACTTT. Its translation is CSVADSSYNSPLHF.

The chain carries TRBV18 and TRBJ2-3; possible D gene TRBD1, 6 bases. This CDR3 is built from 13 residues. Germline CDR1 and CDR2: KGHSH and LQKENI. Trimming left V 6 bases short and J 5 bases short, with 12 bases between. The chain's CDR3 is CASSHRAGDTQYF. The DNA for the CDR3 is TGTGCCAGCTCTCACAGGGCGGGAGATACGCAGTATTTT.

The J gene is TRBJ2-3, the V gene TRBV9; 11 bases are shared with TRBD2. CDR1 is SGDLS, CDR2 YYNGEE, per germline. After removal of 0 bases from V and 4 bases from J, the junction contained 7 bases not matched to a gene. The CDR3 extends over 17 amino acids. The CDR3 region has the DNA TGTGCCAGCAGCGTAGGGGTACTAGCGGGGGACTCAGATACGCAGTATTTT. Its translation is CASSVGVLAGDSDTQYF.

The gene calls are TRBV7-2 and TRBJ2-1; 7 bases match TRBD2. The CDR3 has 16 residues. Germline V gene sequence: CDR1 SGHTA, CDR2 FQGNSA. J was trimmed by 0 bases and V by 6 bases; bases with no gene match: 8. The CDR3 DNA reads as TGTGCCAGCAGTCCTCGGGGGGAGAGCTCCTACAATGAGCAGTTCTTC. It codes for CASSPRGESSYNEQFF.

V is TRBV5-1 and J is TRBJ2-1; maybe TRBD2 (5 bases). V was shortened by 0 bases and J by 0 bases, with 10 bases between the two germline ends. Per the germline V gene, CDR1 is SGHRS and CDR2 is YFSETQ. This CDR3 has 16 amino acids. CDR3 sequence: CASSLGGSSSYNEQFF. CDR3 DNA: TGCGCCAGCAGCTTGGGCGGGTCCAGCTCCTACAATGAGCAGTTCTTC.